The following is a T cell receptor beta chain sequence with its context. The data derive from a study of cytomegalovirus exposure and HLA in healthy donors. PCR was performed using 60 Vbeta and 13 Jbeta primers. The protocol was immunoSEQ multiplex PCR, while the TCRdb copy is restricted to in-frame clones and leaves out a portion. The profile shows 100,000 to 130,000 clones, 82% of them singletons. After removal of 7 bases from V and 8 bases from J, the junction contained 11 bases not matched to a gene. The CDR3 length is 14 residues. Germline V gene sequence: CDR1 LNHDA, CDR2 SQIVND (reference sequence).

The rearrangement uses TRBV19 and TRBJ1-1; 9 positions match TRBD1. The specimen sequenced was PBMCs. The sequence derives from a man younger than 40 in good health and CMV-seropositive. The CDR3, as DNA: TGTGCCAGTAAACCCGACAGGGGGGATCTCGAAGCTTTCTTT. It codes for CASKPDRGDLEAFF.